These T cell receptor beta chains were read from a single sample in a study of beta chain features in type 1 diabetes. Profiled with immunoSEQ multiplex PCR; TCRdb holds only in-frame clones, not every one. The sample gives 120,000 to 150,000 clones, under 11% of which show up once; 1% to 1.5% is in the top ten. Sequencing was performed on naive CD4+ T cells from blood. These receptors originate from a man between 18 and 29 years old in good health. Both conserved end residues are part of each CDR3. A D gene is named only where the DNA matches it firmly. Where a row states a size, it is once, few, many or the class of an expanded clone; other rows omit it.

clone_size | j_call | v_call | d_call | cdr3_nt | cdr3_aa
few | TRBJ2-7 | TRBV30 | . | TGTGCCTGGAGCAGGGTATCCTACGAGCAGTACTTC | CAWSRVSYEQYF
. | TRBJ2-7 | TRBV6-5 | . | TGTGCCAGCAGTTACTATAGCGGAGAAGCCTACGAGCAGTACTTC | CASSYYSGEAYEQYF
. | TRBJ2-7 | TRBV7-3 | . | TGTGCCAGCAGCCGAAGCGCCGAGCAGTACTTC | CASSRSAEQYF
. | TRBJ2-3 | TRBV7-6 | TRBD2 | TGTGCCAGCAGCTTAGGGGCGGGGGTCACAGATACGCAGTATTTT | CASSLGAGVTDTQYF
few | TRBJ2-1 | TRBV27 | TRBD1 | TGTGCCAGCAGTCACCAGACAGGGGGTCTGGATGAGCAGTTCTTC | CASSHQTGGLDEQFF
many | TRBJ2-7 | TRBV7-9 | . | TGTGCCAGCAGCTTAGTACAGGGTTTGGACGAGCAGTACTTC | CASSLVQGLDEQYF
many | TRBJ2-1 | TRBV7-9 | . | TGTGCCAGCAGCTTAGACGGGGCCTACAATGAGCAGTTCTTC | CASSLDGAYNEQFF
many | TRBJ2-1 | TRBV14 | . | TGTGCCAGCAGCCAAGGGGTACTCGCGGGGAGAAATGAGCAGTTCTTC | CASSQGVLAGRNEQFF
few | TRBJ1-2 | TRBV2 | . | TGTGCCAGCGGGGGCTCTTTAAGGACGGTATTTAGAGGCTACACCTTC | CASGGSLRTVFRGYTF
few | TRBJ2-5 | TRBV7-2 | TRBD1 | TGTGCCAGCAGCTCCAGGGGGACAGGAGAGACCCAGTACTTC | CASSSRGTGETQYF
few | TRBJ2-5 | TRBV10-3 | TRBD2 | TGTGCCTCCAGACTAGCGGGGGACCAAGAGACCCAGTACTTC | CASRLAGDQETQYF
. | TRBJ1-4 | TRBV4-1 | . | TGCGCCAGCAGCCAAGGAGGTGGAAAACTGTTTTTT | CASSQGGGKLFF
few | TRBJ1-6 | TRBV6-5 | . | TGTGCCAGCAGTCTGGAGGGGAATTCACCCCTCCACTTT | CASSLEGNSPLHF
few | TRBJ2-3 | TRBV5-6 | . | TGTGCCAGCAGCTTGTGGGGGACATACACAGATACGCAGTATTTT | CASSLWGTYTDTQYF
. | TRBJ1-3 | TRBV15 | TRBD1 | TGTGCCACCAGCAAATCCGGGACAGGGATCCCAGGAAACACCATATATTTT | CATSKSGTGIPGNTIYF
few | TRBJ1-4 | TRBV25-1 | . | TGTGCCAGCAGTAACCAGGGTGGCACTAATGAAAAACTGTTTTTT | CASSNQGGTNEKLFF
. | TRBJ1-1 | TRBV11-3 | TRBD1 | TGTGCCAGCAGCCAAGCGGAACAGGGGGTGAACACTGAAGCTTTCTTT | CASSQAEQGVNTEAFF
few | TRBJ1-2 | TRBV27 | . | TGTGCCAGCAGTTTACAGGGCTATGGCTACACCTTC | CASSLQGYGYTF
few | TRBJ1-6 | TRBV7-2 | TRBD1 | TGTGCCAGCAGCAGGGGACAGGGGCAGAATTCACCCCTCCACTTT | CASSRGQGQNSPLHF
. | TRBJ2-2 | TRBV2 | . | TGTGCCAGCAGTGATCTTGGGCGGGTGACGAACACCGGGGAGCTGTTTTTT | CASSDLGRVTNTGELFF
. | TRBJ1-4 | TRBV7-2 | TRBD1 | TGTGCCAGCAGCTTAGGGAGGACAGGGGAGAGTGAAAAACTGTTTTTT | CASSLGRTGESEKLFF
. | TRBJ1-5 | TRBV28 | TRBD1 | TGTGCCAGCAGTCCCGCCGACAGGGTAAATCAGCCCCAGCATTTT | CASSPADRVNQPQHF
few | TRBJ1-3 | TRBV7-9 | . | TGTGCCAGCAGCGCACGCGGGACGGACTCCTCTGGAAACACCATATATTTT | CASSARGTDSSGNTIYF
. | TRBJ1-4 | TRBV18 | . | TGTGCCAGCCGCCTTCGGGGCGCGGGGGATGAAAAACTGTTTTTT | CASRLRGAGDEKLFF
. | TRBJ1-4 | TRBV15 | . | TGTGCCATCGAACTGGCGCCAGGAAATGAAAAACTGTTTTTT | CAIELAPGNEKLFF
few | TRBJ2-3 | TRBV9 | TRBD2 | TGTGCCAGCAGCTCCTATGGACTAGCGGGGGGTTTCACAGATACGCAGTATTTT | CASSSYGLAGGFTDTQYF
few | TRBJ1-4 | TRBV11-2 | TRBD1 | TGTGCCAGCAGCCTCAACTCTCAGACAGGGGGGGGTGAAAAACTGTTTTTT | CASSLNSQTGGGEKLFF
many | TRBJ2-3 | TRBV5-6 | . | TGTGCCAGCAGGCGATCAGGGGATACGCAGTATTTT | CASRRSGDTQYF
many | TRBJ2-1 | TRBV9 | . | TGTGCCAGCAGCGTAGCAGCGTTGAACAATGAGCAGTTCTTC | CASSVAALNNEQFF
. | TRBJ2-1 | TRBV4-1 | TRBD2 | TGCGCCAGCAGCCAAGGAACCCAAGCGGGGGACGACAATGAGCAGTTCTTC | CASSQGTQAGDDNEQFF
. | TRBJ1-1 | TRBV7-2 | . | TGTGCCAGCAGCTTGGAGGTGAACACTGAAGCTTTCTTT | CASSLEVNTEAFF
. | TRBJ2-7 | TRBV6-5 | TRBD1 | TGTGCCAGCCGGGACAGCACCTACGAGCAGTACTTC | CASRDSTYEQYF
few | TRBJ2-3 | TRBV18 | . | TGTGCCAGCTCACCCCCACGGGGGTTAGCAGATACGCAGTATTTT | CASSPPRGLADTQYF
. | TRBJ2-1 | TRBV19 | . | TGTGCCAGTAGCCCCGTTAGCTCCTACAATGAGCAGTTCTTC | CASSPVSSYNEQFF
few | TRBJ1-3 | TRBV19 | . | TGTGCCAGTAGACCCACGAGGTCTGGAAACACCATATATTTT | CASRPTRSGNTIYF
. | TRBJ2-2 | TRBV28 | . | TGTGCCAGCAGTTTAGGAGGGATAGGCGGGGAGCTGTTTTTT | CASSLGGIGGELFF